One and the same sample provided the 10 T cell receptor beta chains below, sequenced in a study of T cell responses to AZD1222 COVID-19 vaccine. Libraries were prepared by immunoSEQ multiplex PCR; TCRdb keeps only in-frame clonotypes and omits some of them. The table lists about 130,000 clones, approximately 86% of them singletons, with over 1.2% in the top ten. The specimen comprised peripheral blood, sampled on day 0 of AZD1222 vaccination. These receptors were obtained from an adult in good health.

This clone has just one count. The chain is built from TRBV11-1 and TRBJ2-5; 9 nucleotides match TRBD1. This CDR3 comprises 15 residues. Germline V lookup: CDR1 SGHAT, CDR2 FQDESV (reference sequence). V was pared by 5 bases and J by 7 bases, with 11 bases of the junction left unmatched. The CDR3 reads CASSLEGQGFGTQYF. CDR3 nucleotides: TGTGCCAGCAGCCTAGAGGGACAGGGCTTCGGGACCCAGTACTTC.

The CDR3 DNA reads as TGCGCCAGCAGCCAAGGTTTGGGTACCTACGAGCAGTACTTC. It translates to CASSQGLGTYEQYF. The chain employs TRBV4-1 and TRBJ2-7; D not certain. The CDR3 has 14 residues. V was cut by 1 base and J by 2 bases, with 9 bases left in between. Germline assignment: CDR1 MGHRA and CDR2 YSYEKL.

The chain's CDR3 is CASSQEILGPSTDTQYF. Here the CDR3 DNA reads TGTGCCAGCAGCCAAGAAATTCTGGGGCCTAGCACAGATACGCAGTATTTT. The chain joins TRBV3-1 (or the pseudogene TRBV3-2) to TRBJ2-3; tentatively, D is TRBD1 (5 bases). Looked up from germline, CDR1 is LGHDT and CDR2 is YNNKEL (reference sequence). V shed 0 bases and J shed 0 bases, with 13 bases lying between them. The CDR3 has 17 amino acids.

The CDR3 loop reads CATSAGSSYGYTF. The DNA for the CDR3 is TGTGCCACCAGTGCGGGCAGCTCCTATGGCTACACCTTC. The rearrangement links TRBV24-1 to TRBJ1-2; D not resolved. The CDR3 extends over 13 amino acids. From germline, CDR1 is KGHDR and CDR2 SFDVKD. Trimming pared 5 bases from V and 4 bases from J, leaving 10 bases between.

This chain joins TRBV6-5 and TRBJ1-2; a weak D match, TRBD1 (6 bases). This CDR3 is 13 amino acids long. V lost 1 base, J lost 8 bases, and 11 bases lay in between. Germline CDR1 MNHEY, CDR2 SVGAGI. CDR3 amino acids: CASSYLGADGYTF. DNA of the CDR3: TGTGCCAGCAGTTACTTGGGGGCAGACGGCTACACCTTC.

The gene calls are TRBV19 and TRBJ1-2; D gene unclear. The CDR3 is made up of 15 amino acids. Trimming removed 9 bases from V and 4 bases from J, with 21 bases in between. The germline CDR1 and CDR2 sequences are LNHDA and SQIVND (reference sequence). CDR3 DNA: TGTGCCAGCACACACGTACGGGTCCCGGGCTATGGCTACACCTTC. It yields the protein CASTHVRVPGYGYTF.

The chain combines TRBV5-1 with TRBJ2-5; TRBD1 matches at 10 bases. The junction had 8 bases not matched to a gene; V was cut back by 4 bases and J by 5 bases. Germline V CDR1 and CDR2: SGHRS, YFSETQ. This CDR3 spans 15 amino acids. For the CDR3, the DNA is TGCGCCAGCAGCGTGACAGGGGGCGTTCGGGAGACCCAGTACTTC. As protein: CASSVTGGVRETQYF.

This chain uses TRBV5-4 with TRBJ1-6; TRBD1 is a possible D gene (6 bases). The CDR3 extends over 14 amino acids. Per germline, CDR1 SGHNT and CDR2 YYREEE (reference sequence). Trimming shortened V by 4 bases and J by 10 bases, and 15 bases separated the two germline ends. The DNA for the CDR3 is TGTGCCAGCAGCCCCCAGGGGAATCGGTCACCCCTCCACTTT. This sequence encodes CASSPQGNRSPLHF.

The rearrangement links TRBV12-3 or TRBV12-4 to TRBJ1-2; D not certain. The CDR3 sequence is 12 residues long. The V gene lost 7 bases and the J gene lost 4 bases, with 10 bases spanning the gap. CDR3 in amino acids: CASTRDSYGYTF. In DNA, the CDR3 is TGTGCCAGCACCCGCGATAGCTATGGCTACACCTTC.

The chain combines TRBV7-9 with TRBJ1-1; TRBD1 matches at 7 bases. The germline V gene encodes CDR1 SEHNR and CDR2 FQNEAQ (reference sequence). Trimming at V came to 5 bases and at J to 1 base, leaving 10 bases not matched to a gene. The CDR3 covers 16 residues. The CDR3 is CASSQPTGSWNTEAFF. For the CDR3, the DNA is TGTGCCAGCAGCCAACCGACAGGGAGTTGGAACACTGAAGCTTTCTTT.